These T cell receptor beta chains were read from a single sample in a study of cytomegalovirus exposure and HLA in healthy donors. The assay was immunoSEQ multiplex PCR, and TCRdb's table has in-frame clones only and misses some. The table includes 150,000 to 180,000 clones, about four fifths detected once. Material for sequencing was PBMCs. The receptors here all came from a man aged 18 to 30 in good health and CMV-seronegative. The CDR3 runs from the conserved cysteine through the conserved F or W. D genes are given only for firm matches. For some rows the clone size is stated as once, few or many, or as a class when expanded; others skip it.

j_gene | abundance | len | v_gene | d_gene | CDR3nt | CDR3aa
TRBJ2-7 | . | 12 | TRBV11-1 | . | TGTGCCAGCAGCCTTAACTCCTACGAGCAGTACTTC | CASSLNSYEQYF
TRBJ1-2 | . | 14 | TRBV5-1 | . | TGCGCCAGCAGCTTGGATTTCCCCCCAGATGGCTACACCTTC | CASSLDFPPDGYTF
TRBJ2-1 | . | 12 | TRBV5-4 | . | TGTGCCAGCAGCTCCAACCCAGGGGAGCAGTTCTTC | CASSSNPGEQFF
TRBJ1-1 | . | 14 | TRBV6-5 | . | TGTGCCAGCAGTTACTGGGGGGGTCGGACTGAAGCTTTCTTT | CASSYWGGRTEAFF
TRBJ2-3 | . | 15 | TRBV5-1 | TRBD2 | TGCGCCAGCAGCTTGCCGGGGGGGTCCACAGATACGCAGTATTTT | CASSLPGGSTDTQYF
TRBJ1-2 | . | 17 | TRBV10-3 | . | TGTGCCATCAGTGAGTCGAGATCCGGGAATCAGAACTATGGCTACACCTTC | CAISESRSGNQNYGYTF
TRBJ2-7 | . | 12 | TRBV6-6 | TRBD1 | TGTGCCAGCAGTCCTGGACAGGGGAGGCAGTACTTC | CASSPGQGRQYF
TRBJ1-1 | . | 15 | TRBV5-1 | . | TGCGCCAGCAGCTTCTCGGTTGGGCAGAACACTGAAGCTTTCTTT | CASSFSVGQNTEAFF
TRBJ2-1 | . | 15 | TRBV6-1 | TRBD2 | TGTGCCAGCAGCCATCTAGCGGTTTCATACAATGAGCAGTTCTTC | CASSHLAVSYNEQFF
TRBJ1-1 | . | 15 | TRBV7-9 | . | TGTGCCAGCAGCCCCCAGGGTAGTTCGAACACTGAAGCTTTCTTT | CASSPQGSSNTEAFF
TRBJ1-2 | . | 14 | TRBV5-1 | . | TGCGCCAGCAGCACGTCAGGGGACGGCTATGGCTACACCTTC | CASSTSGDGYGYTF
TRBJ1-2 | . | 11 | TRBV20-1 | TRBD1 | TGCAGTGCTAACGACAGGGCTGGCTACACCTTC | CSANDRAGYTF
TRBJ1-4 | . | 15 | TRBV5-1 | TRBD1 | TGCGCCAGCAGCTCCCGGGACCCAGGGGGTGAAAAACTGTTTTTT | CASSSRDPGGEKLFF
TRBJ2-2 | . | 17 | TRBV5-1 | TRBD2 | TGCGCCAGCAGCTCGACGAAGACTAGCGGGGGGGCCGGGGAGCTGTTTTTT | CASSSTKTSGGAGELFF
TRBJ2-7 | . | 18 | TRBV2 | TRBD2 | TGTGCCAGCAGTTATACCGGGACTAGCGTCATCGATGCCTACGAGCAGTACTTC | CASSYTGTSVIDAYEQYF
TRBJ1-5 | . | 13 | TRBV7-6 | . | TGTGCCAGCAGCTTAGCTCTAAACAGTCCCCAGCATTTT | CASSLALNSPQHF
TRBJ1-4 | . | 14 | TRBV2 | . | TGTGCCAGCAGTGAAAGTGGCAGGAAGGAAAAACTGTTTTTT | CASSESGRKEKLFF
TRBJ2-3 | few | 14 | TRBV6-4 | . | TGTGCCAGCAGTGATGAGGGCCCCACAGATACGCAGTATTTT | CASSDEGPTDTQYF
TRBJ1-6 | few | 15 | TRBV11-2 | TRBD1 | TGTGCCAGCAGACCGCGAGGACAGGATCTAGGACCCCTCCACTTT | CASRPRGQDLGPLHF
TRBJ2-5 | . | 15 | TRBV10-3 | . | TGTGCCATCAGTGAGTCGATTCTTGGAGGAGAGACCCAGTACTTC | CAISESILGGETQYF
TRBJ1-2 | few | 13 | TRBV28 | . | TGTGCCAGCAATCCGGGACAAAACTATGGCTACACCTTC | CASNPGQNYGYTF
TRBJ2-4 | . | 15 | TRBV5-6 | TRBD1 | TGTGCCAGCAGCCGAACATCCGACAGGGTTCACATTCAGTACTTC | CASSRTSDRVHIQYF
TRBJ1-1 | . | 15 | TRBV28 | TRBD1 | TGTGCCAGCAGTTTCCCATCAGGGGGGAACACTGAAGCTTTCTTT | CASSFPSGGNTEAFF
TRBJ2-5 | . | 10 | TRBV29-1 | . | TGCAGCGTGGGGCCCCCCAGCCAGTACTTC | CSVGPPSQYF
TRBJ2-7 | . | 12 | TRBV4-1 | . | TGCGCCAGCAGCCAAGATGGGAGCGAGCAGTACTTC | CASSQDGSEQYF
TRBJ1-5 | once | 13 | TRBV30 | . | TGTGCCTGGAGTGGGCGGCTCAATCAGCCCCAGCATTTT | CAWSGRLNQPQHF
TRBJ1-2 | . | 14 | TRBV6-1 | . | TGTGCCAGCAGTGAAGAGGGGGGGAACTATGGCTACACCTTC | CASSEEGGNYGYTF
TRBJ2-2 | . | 16 | TRBV11-2 | . | TGTGCCAGCAGCTTCACCCCGGGGGTTCGAGCCGGGGAGCTGTTTTTT | CASSFTPGVRAGELFF
TRBJ1-2 | . | 15 | TRBV7-2 | TRBD1 | TGTGCCAGCAGCGCCTGGACAGGAGGTTCCTATGGCTACACCTTC | CASSAWTGGSYGYTF
TRBJ1-2 | few | 16 | TRBV5-4 | . | TGTGCCAGCAGGCCCTCACAGGGTCGTAGTAACTATGGCTACACCTTC | CASRPSQGRSNYGYTF
TRBJ2-5 | . | 13 | TRBV5-6 | . | TGTGCCAGCAGCTTGGCCTCCGGGGAGACCCAGTACTTC | CASSLASGETQYF
TRBJ1-6 | . | 16 | TRBV18 | . | TGTGCCAGCTCACCCCTGGACGGGAGGAGTAGGTCACCCCTCCACTTT | CASSPLDGRSRSPLHF
TRBJ1-6 | . | 19 | TRBV10-2 | . | TGCGCCAGCAGTGAGTCATTGAGTCCCCCCGACAGGTTGGGATCACCCCTCCACTTT | CASSESLSPPDRLGSPLHF
TRBJ2-3 | . | 15 | TRBV10-3 | TRBD1 | TGTGCCATCAGTGAGTTGGGACAGGGAACAGATACGCAGTATTTT | CAISELGQGTDTQYF
TRBJ2-5 | . | 17 | TRBV15 | . | TGTGCCACCAGCAGAGATGGGTTTGACAGGTTTAAGAAGACCCAGTACTTC | CATSRDGFDRFKKTQYF
TRBJ1-5 | . | 14 | TRBV2 | . | TGTGCCAGCAGTGAAACTCAGGGGAACCAGCCCCAGCATTTT | CASSETQGNQPQHF
TRBJ2-3 | once | 16 | TRBV7-3 | . | TGTGCCAGCAGCCCAACACCGGGACTTCTCACAGATACGCAGTATTTT | CASSPTPGLLTDTQYF
TRBJ2-7 | . | 11 | TRBV20-1 | . | TGCAGTGCCCAGGAAACCTACGAGCAGTACTTC | CSAQETYEQYF